This TCR beta chain was sequenced during a study of identifying expanded T cells in peripheral blood. TCRdb's copy holds only in-frame clones and misses some; the assay was immunoSEQ multiplex PCR. The sample lists about 130,000 clones, 65% to 90% occurring once. Study results and limitations: Variance in clone template counts between roughly 2-week samples significantly increased with total template count across all healthy donors. Over around two and four weeks, about 15 and 18 clones changed, versus more than 1 between replicates.

Per germline, CDR1 SQVTM and CDR2 ANQGSEA. Trimming cost V 4 bases and J 4 bases, with 7 bases left between them. This CDR3 spans 11 amino acids. Collection occurred without any documented infections or immune events in donors. This clone occurred once. Its antigen is not identified. The sequence was obtained from a person between 18 and 70 years old in good health. The chain carries TRBV29-1 and TRBJ1-2, with D unresolved. Specimen: blood. CDR3 nucleotides: TGCAGCGTTGGTTCTTCCTATGGCTACACCTTC. Amino acid sequence: CSVGSSYGYTF.